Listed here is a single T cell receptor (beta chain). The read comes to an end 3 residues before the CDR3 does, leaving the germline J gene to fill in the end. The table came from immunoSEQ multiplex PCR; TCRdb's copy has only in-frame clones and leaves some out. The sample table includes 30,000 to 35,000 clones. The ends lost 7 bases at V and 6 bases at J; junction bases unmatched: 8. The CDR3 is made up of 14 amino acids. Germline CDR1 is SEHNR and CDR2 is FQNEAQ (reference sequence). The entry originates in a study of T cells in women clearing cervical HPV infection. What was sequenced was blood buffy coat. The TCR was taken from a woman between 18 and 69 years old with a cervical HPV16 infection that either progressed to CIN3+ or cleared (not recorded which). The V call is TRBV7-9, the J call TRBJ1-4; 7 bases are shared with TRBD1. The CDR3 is CASTLTQGDEKLFF. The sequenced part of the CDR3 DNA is TGTGCCAGCACCCTGACCCAGGGGGATGAAAAA.